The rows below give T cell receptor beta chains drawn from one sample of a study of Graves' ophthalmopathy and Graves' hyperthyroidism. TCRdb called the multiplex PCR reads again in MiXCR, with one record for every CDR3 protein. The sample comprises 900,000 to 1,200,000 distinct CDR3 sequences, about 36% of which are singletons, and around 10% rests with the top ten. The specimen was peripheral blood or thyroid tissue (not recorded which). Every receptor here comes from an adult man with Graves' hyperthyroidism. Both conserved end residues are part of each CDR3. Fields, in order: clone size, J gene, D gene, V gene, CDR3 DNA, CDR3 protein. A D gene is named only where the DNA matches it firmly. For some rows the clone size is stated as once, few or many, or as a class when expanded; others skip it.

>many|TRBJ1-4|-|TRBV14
TGTGCCAGCAGCCACACCAATGAAAAACTGTTTTTT
CASSHTNEKLFF
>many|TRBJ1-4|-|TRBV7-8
TGTGCCAGCAGCCGCGGGGGGACGAATGAAAAACTGTTTTTT
CASSRGGTNEKLFF
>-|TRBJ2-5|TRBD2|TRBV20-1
TGCAGTGCCCCCGGGGCGGGAGGTTGGAAAGAGACCCAGTACTTC
CSAPGAGGWKETQYF
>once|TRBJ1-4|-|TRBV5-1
TGCGCCAGCAGCCCATCGGGTGTTGGAAAACTGTTTTTT
CASSPSGVGKLFF
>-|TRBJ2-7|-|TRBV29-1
TGCAGCGTTGTTGGGGGATCTGGCGCCTACGAGCAGTACTTC
CSVVGGSGAYEQYF
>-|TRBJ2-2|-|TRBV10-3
TGTGCCATCACTCGGGGCCACTCTGGAAACACCGGGGAGCTGTTTTTT
CAITRGHSGNTGELFF
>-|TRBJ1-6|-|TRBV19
TGTGCCGGTCGCCCCTGGGGCAGCGATTCACCCCTCCACTTT
CAGRPWGSDSPLHF
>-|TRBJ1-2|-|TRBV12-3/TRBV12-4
TGTGCGGCCAGAGGGACAGGCTACACCTTC
CAARGTGYTF
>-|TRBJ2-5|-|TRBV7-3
TGCGCCAGCAGCCAAGATGTGGGGTTGCAGTACTTC
CASSQDVGLQYF
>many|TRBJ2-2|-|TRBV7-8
TGTGCCAGCAACTCCTTGGTGGTAGAAAACACCGGGGAGCTGTTTTTT
CASNSLVVENTGELFF
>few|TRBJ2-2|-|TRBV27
TGTGCCAGCAAGGACGGGGCGAACACCGGGGAGCTGTTTTTT
CASKDGANTGELFF
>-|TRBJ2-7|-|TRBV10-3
TGTGCCATCAGTGGGAACAATGAGCAGTACTTC
CAISGNNEQYF
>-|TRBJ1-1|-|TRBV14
TGTGCCAGCAGCCAAGAGGGGGTGACTGAAGCTTTCTTT
CASSQEGVTEAFF
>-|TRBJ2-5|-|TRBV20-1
TGCAGTGCTAGAGTCAGGGCGCCCGTGACCCAGTACTTC
CSARVRAPVTQYF
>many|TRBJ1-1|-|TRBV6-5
TGTGCCACCGGCCTGAGAACTGAAGCTTTCTTT
CATGLRTEAFF
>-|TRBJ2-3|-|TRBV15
TGTGCCACCAGCATCCCGGGAGCTGGTCCCACCTCAGATACGCAGTATTTT
CATSIPGAGPTSDTQYF
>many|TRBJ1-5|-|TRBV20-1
TGCAAACACCCTTGGGCTACTCAGCCCCAGCATTTT
CKHPWATQPQHF
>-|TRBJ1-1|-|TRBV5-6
TGTGCCAGCAGCTTGTACCCAGGGCGGAACACTGAAGCTTTCTTT
CASSLYPGRNTEAFF
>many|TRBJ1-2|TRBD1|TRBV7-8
TGTGCCAGCAGCTTGAATGAGGGGGCGGGAGGCTACACCTTC
CASSLNEGAGGYTF
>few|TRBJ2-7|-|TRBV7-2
TGTGCCAGCAGCTCCAGGGAAATCCAGACCTACGAGCAGTACTTC
CASSSREIQTYEQYF
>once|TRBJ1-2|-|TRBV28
TGTGCCAGCAGTTTGCAGGGGCTGTTTGGCTACACCTTC
CASSLQGLFGYTF
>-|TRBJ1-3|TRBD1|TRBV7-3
TGTGCCAGCAGCTACACCCCATCGACAGGGTCTGGAAACACCATATATTTT
CASSYTPSTGSGNTIYF
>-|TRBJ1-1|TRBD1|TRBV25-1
TGTGCCAGCAGTGAACGCAGGGGGTTT
CASSERRGF
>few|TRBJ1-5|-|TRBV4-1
TGCGCCAGCAGCCAAAGATTGGGCGGGGAGAGGAACCAGCCCCAGCATTTT
CASSQRLGGERNQPQHF
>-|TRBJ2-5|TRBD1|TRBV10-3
TGTGCCATCACTAGGACAGGGAACCAAGAGACCCAGTACTTC
CAITRTGNQETQYF
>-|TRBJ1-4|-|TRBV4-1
TGCGCCAGCAGCCAAGGTTCCAGGGTAGGGGAAAAACTGTTTTTT
CASSQGSRVGEKLFF
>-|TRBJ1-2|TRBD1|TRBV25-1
TGTGCCAGCAGAGATAGGGACAGGGTGTATGGCTACACCTTC
CASRDRDRVYGYTF
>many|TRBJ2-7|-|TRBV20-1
TGCAGTGCTAGAGATTATAAGCGGGCGAACTACGAGCAGTACTTC
CSARDYKRANYEQYF
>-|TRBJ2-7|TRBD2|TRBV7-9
TGTGCCAGCAGCTTAACGGCTAGCGGCAGCTACGAGCAGTACTTC
CASSLTASGSYEQYF
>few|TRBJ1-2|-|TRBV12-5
TGTGCTAGTGGTTTGGTACCCCCGGGCGGCTACACCTTC
CASGLVPPGGYTF
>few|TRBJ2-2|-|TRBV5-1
TGCGCCAGCAGCTTGGGAGCGGCGAACACCGGGGAGCTGTCTTGG
CASSLGAANTGELSW
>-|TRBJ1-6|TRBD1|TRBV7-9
TGTGCCGGCAGCTTCCAGACAGGGAGGAATTCACCCCTCCACTTT
CAGSFQTGRNSPLHF
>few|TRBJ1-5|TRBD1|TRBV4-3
TGCGCCAGCAGCCAATTTACAGGGGGGTCCCAGCCCCAGCATTTT
CASSQFTGGSQPQHF
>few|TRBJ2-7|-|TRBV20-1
TGCAGTGCTAGACGTCTTTCAACCTACGAGCAGTACTTC
CSARRLSTYEQYF
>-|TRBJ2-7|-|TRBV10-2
TGCGCCAGCAGTGAGCCGGAGGGAAGGGATCAGAACTTC
CASSEPEGRDQNF
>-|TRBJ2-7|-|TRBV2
TGTGCCAGCAGTGGTACAGGGTTCTACGAGCAGTACTTC
CASSGTGFYEQYF
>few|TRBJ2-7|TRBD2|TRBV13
TGTGCCAGCAGCTCTCGTAGGGGGACTAGTACGTACGAGCAGTACTTC
CASSSRRGTSTYEQYF
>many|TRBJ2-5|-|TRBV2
TGTGCCAGCATGGTCCAAGAGACCCAGTACTTC
CASMVQETQYF
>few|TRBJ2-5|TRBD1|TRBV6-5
TGTGCCAGCAGTTACACTCGACAGGGTGGGGAGACCCAGTACTTC
CASSYTRQGGETQYF
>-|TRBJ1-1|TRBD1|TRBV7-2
TGTGCCAGCAGTTACACAGGGGGTGCTGAAGCTTTCTTT
CASSYTGGAEAFF
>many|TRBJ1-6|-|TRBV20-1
TGCAGTGCTGAGAACGTTATCTACAATTCACCCCTCCACTTT
CSAENVIYNSPLHF
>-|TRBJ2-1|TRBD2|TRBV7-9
TGTGCCAGCAGCTTCCCACTAGCGCCCTACAATGAGCAGTTCTTC
CASSFPLAPYNEQFF
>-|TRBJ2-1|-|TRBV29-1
TGCAGCGTAGGGACGATCAACATTTGCAATGAGCAGTTCTTC
CSVGTINICNEQFF
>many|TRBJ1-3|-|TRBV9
TGTGCCAGCAGCGTAGAGGGATCCTCTGGAAACACCATATATTTT
CASSVEGSSGNTIYF
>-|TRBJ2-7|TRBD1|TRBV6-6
TGTGCCAGCAGATCCACGACAGGGCTCTCCTACGAGCAGTACTTC
CASRSTTGLSYEQYF
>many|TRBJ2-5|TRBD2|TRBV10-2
TGCGCCAGCAACGGACTAGCGGGGGGGAACCAAGAGACCCAGTACTTC
CASNGLAGGNQETQYF
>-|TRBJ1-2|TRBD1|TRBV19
TGTGCCAGTAGGGACAGGGGTGGCTACACCTTC
CASRDRGGYTF
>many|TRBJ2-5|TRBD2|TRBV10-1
TGCGCCAGCAGTGATTTAGCGGGGGACCAAGAGACCCAGTACTTC
CASSDLAGDQETQYF
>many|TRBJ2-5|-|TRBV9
TGTGCCAGCAGCGTAGAGGGCAGCTTTGAGACCCAGTACTTC
CASSVEGSFETQYF
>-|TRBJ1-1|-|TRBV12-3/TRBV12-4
TGTGCCAGCAGTTTAGGACCTCCCCGGGGAACTGAAGCTTTCTTT
CASSLGPPRGTEAFF
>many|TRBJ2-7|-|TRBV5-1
TGCGCCAGCAGCATCCTCCCCGGCAGGCGGAACGAGCAGTACTTC
CASSILPGRRNEQYF
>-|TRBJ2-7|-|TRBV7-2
TGCGCCAGCAGCCAAGCCAGGGGAGTCTACGAGCAGTACTTC
CASSQARGVYEQYF
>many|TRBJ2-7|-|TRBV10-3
TGTGCCATCTCTCAACAGGCCTACGAGCAGTACTTC
CAISQQAYEQYF
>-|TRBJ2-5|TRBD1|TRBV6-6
TGTGCCAGCACTAACGACAGGGTGACCCAGTACTTC
CASTNDRVTQYF
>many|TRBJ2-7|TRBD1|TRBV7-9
TGTGCCAGCAGCTCGGGACAGGGTGCCTGGGAGCAGTACTTC
CASSSGQGAWEQYF
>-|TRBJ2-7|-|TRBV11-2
TGTGCCACAGGGGCAGCGAATTACGAGCAGTACTTC
CATGAANYEQYF